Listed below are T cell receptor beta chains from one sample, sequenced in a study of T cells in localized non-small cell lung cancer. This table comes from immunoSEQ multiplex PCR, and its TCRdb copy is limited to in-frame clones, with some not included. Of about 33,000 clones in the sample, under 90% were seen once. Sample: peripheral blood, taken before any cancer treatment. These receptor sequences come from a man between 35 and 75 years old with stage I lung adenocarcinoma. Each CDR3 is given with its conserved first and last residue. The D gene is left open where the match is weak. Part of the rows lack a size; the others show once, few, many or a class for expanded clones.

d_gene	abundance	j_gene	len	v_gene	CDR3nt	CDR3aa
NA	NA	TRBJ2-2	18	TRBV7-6	TGTGCCAGCAGCCAAGACACAGGGCTAATCTCGAACACCGGGGAGCTGTTTTTT	CASSQDTGLISNTGELFF
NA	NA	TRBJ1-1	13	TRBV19	TGTGCCAGTACCCCTCGGGGGGGGACTGAAGCTTTCTTT	CASTPRGGTEAFF
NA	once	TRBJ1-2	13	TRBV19	TGTGCCACGCGGGGTTCAGGGAAGTATGGCTACACCTTC	CATRGSGKYGYTF
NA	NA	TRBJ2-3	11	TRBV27	TGTGCCAGCAGTTTCGGAGATACGCAGTATTTT	CASSFGDTQYF
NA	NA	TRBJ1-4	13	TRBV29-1	TGCAGCGTAGGGGGGTCGGCTAATGAAAAACTGTTTTTT	CSVGGSANEKLFF
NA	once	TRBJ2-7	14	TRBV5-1	TGCGCCAGCAGCTTGGACGGGACTCAAAACGAGCAGTACTTC	CASSLDGTQNEQYF
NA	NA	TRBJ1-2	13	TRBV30	TGTGCCTGGAGTCCGACGGGGCGGGGTGGCTACACCTTC	CAWSPTGRGGYTF
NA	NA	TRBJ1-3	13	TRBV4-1	TGCGCCAGCAGCCAGGGAGCTGGAAACACCATATATTTT	CASSQGAGNTIYF
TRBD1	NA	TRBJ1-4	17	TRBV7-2	TGTGCCAGCAGCTGGGGGTCCGGGACAGGGAGGAATGAAAAACTGTTTTTT	CASSWGSGTGRNEKLFF
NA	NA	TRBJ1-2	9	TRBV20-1	TGCAGTGCTCAGGGGCGCGGGACCTTC	CSAQGRGTF
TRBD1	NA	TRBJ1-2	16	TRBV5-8	TGTGCCAGCAGGTCACCGGGACAGTTTTCTAACTATGGCTACACCTTC	CASRSPGQFSNYGYTF
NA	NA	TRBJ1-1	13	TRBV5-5	TGTGCCAGCAGCTTGGGGGTGAACACTGAAGCTTTCTTT	CASSLGVNTEAFF
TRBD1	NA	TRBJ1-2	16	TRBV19	TGTGCCAGTAGTCGGGGGGATACGACAGGGTTCTATGGCTACACCTTC	CASSRGDTTGFYGYTF
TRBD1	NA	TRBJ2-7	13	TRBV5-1	TGCGCCAGCAACCACTTGACAGGGGGCGAGCAGTACTTC	CASNHLTGGEQYF
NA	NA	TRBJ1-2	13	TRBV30	TGTGCCTGGAGTGTCGGCGGGAGTATTGGCTACACCTTC	CAWSVGGSIGYTF
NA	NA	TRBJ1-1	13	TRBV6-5	TGTGCCAGCAGTTACTCGCGCAACACTGAAGCTTTCTTT	CASSYSRNTEAFF
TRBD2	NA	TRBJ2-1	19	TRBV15	TGTGCCACCAGCAGAGATGGGGGGCGACTAGCGGACTTGATGGATGAGCAGTTCTTC	CATSRDGGRLADLMDEQFF
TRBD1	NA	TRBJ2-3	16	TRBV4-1	TGCGCCAGCAGCCAGGAAGACAGGGTGGGCACAGATACGCAGTATTTT	CASSQEDRVGTDTQYF
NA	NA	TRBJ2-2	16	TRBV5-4	TGTGCCAGCAGCCGGGGGACGGCCGCGAACACCGGGGAGCTGTTTTTT	CASSRGTAANTGELFF
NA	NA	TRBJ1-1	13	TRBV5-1	TGCGCCAGCAGCTTGGATACTATAACTGAAGCTTTCTTT	CASSLDTITEAFF
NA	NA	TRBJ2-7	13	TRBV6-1	TGTGCCAGCAGTGGGGGACATTCCTACGAGCAGTACTTC	CASSGGHSYEQYF
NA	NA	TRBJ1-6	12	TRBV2	TGTGCCAGCAGTCGGTTGAATTCACCCCTCCACTTT	CASSRLNSPLHF